This T cell receptor (beta chain) stems from a study of shared clonotypes between healthy human individuals. Whole-study findings and limits: In contrast to clonotypes shared by all four donors, non-shared clonotypes had lower generation probabilities. Around 5.4% of naive CD4 clonotypes were common to a few donors.

This CDR3 is built from 13 residues. The J segment lost 4 bases and the V segment lost 9 bases, leaving 5 bases of the junction unmatched. Germline V lookup: CDR1 MNHEY, CDR2 SMNVEV (reference sequence). Turning to this clone: The antigen remains undetermined.

The DNA input per sorted-subset replicate PCR was roughly 0.2 ug, corresponding to 32,000 or so T cell genomes. Generated by immunoSEQ multiplex PCR, the TCRdb table keeps only in-frame clones and is missing some. Of 950,000 to 1,300,000 clones in the sample, 75% were seen once. This sequence joins TRBV27 and TRBJ1-1, with 10 bases lining up with TRBD1. Sequenced material: memory CD4+ T cells sorted from blood. Subset specified: CD45RA-negative fraction. The receptor comes from a man aged 18 to 29 in good health. This chain's CDR3 is CARSRDRGTEAFF. In DNA, the CDR3 is TGTGCCAGGTCCAGGGACAGGGGCACTGAAGCTTTCTTT.